This TCR beta chain was observed in a study of blood T cell repertoires in COVID-19. Study details: Whether acute or convalescent, the COVID-19 samples came from the United States, Italy and Spain. The analysed material was cDNA or gDNA that came from T cells, B-cell-depleted T cells, or PBMCs.

The CDR3 extends over 15 amino acids. After removal of 6 bases from V and 4 bases from J, the junction contained 11 bases not matched to a gene. CDR1 and CDR2 from the germline V gene are MNHEY and SVGEGT. Assay: immunoSEQ multiplex PCR; the TCRdb copy retains only in-frame clones and omits some. The table lists about 130,000 clones, approximately 83% of them singletons. The chain couples TRBV6-2 or TRBV6-3 to TRBJ2-5; 7 bases are a match to TRBD2. The clonotype was recovered from a woman over 75 with acute or convalescent COVID-19. Sequenced material: peripheral blood. CDR3 protein: CASSPGGWGGETQYF. The CDR3 DNA is TGTGCCAGCAGCCCCGGGGGGTGGGGTGGAGAGACCCAGTACTTC.